Listed below are T cell receptor beta chains from one sample, sequenced in a study of response to subunit inactivated influenza vaccine. TCRdb reanalysed the RT-PCR reads using MiXCR and keeps one entry per CDR3 protein. The sample carries just under 550,000 distinct CDR3 sequences, less than 25% recorded once. The same data also went into a second study, on T cells expressing NK-cell markers.

The sample in question was CD4+ T cells sorted from PBMCs, obtained 11 to 12 days after vaccination. The source is a man aged 50-60 years who received an inactivated influenza vaccine. CDR3s include the opening cysteine and the closing phenylalanine or tryptophan.

j_gene: TRBJ2-5
v_gene: TRBV12-3/TRBV12-4
CDR3aa: CASSPRAKTGQETQYF

j_gene: TRBJ2-6
v_gene: TRBV5-1
CDR3aa: CASSLDAGGVFSGANVLTF

j_gene: TRBJ1-2
v_gene: TRBV13
CDR3aa: CASSLVRAGNYGYTF

j_gene: TRBJ2-1
v_gene: TRBV7-2
CDR3aa: CASSPAASGRGEQFF

j_gene: TRBJ2-2
v_gene: TRBV5-1
CDR3aa: CASTEGIGELFF

j_gene: TRBJ2-7
v_gene: TRBV6-4
CDR3aa: CASSDPGTDSYEQYF

j_gene: TRBJ1-2
v_gene: TRBV10-3
CDR3aa: CAISSSGDSRYGYTF

j_gene: TRBJ1-1
v_gene: TRBV3-1
CDR3aa: CASSQWSPGGNTEAFF

j_gene: TRBJ2-1
v_gene: TRBV24-1
CDR3aa: CATGEGITGTQFF

j_gene: TRBJ2-5
v_gene: TRBV7-2
CDR3aa: CASSSGTAAVTQYF

j_gene: TRBJ1-2
v_gene: TRBV10-3
CDR3aa: CAISGDSGNYGYTF

j_gene: TRBJ2-1
v_gene: TRBV2
CDR3aa: CASSGLANDHEQFF

j_gene: TRBJ2-3
v_gene: TRBV7-2
CDR3aa: CASSLTRDTDTQYF

j_gene: TRBJ2-3
v_gene: TRBV12-3/TRBV12-4
CDR3aa: CASSIQGLSTDTQYF

j_gene: TRBJ2-5
v_gene: TRBV5-1
CDR3aa: CASSLTSLETQYF

j_gene: TRBJ1-5
v_gene: TRBV27
CDR3aa: CASSLSGGTVSNQPQHF

j_gene: TRBJ1-2
v_gene: TRBV5-1
CDR3aa: CASSLETTGKGYTF

j_gene: TRBJ2-7
v_gene: TRBV12-3/TRBV12-4
CDR3aa: CASSASGGGFYEQYF

j_gene: TRBJ2-7
v_gene: TRBV12-3/TRBV12-4
CDR3aa: CASSSPGLAGSYEQYF

j_gene: TRBJ2-7
v_gene: TRBV5-1
CDR3aa: CASSVNRGRGAEQYF

j_gene: TRBJ1-5
v_gene: TRBV12-3/TRBV12-4
CDR3aa: CASSLTQGNQPQHF

j_gene: TRBJ2-3
v_gene: TRBV10-1
CDR3aa: CASSEALASSDTQYF

j_gene: TRBJ2-3
v_gene: TRBV5-1
CDR3aa: CASSLVGTGGSQPTDTQYF

j_gene: TRBJ1-2
v_gene: TRBV7-8
CDR3aa: CASSSRTGRGYGYTF

j_gene: TRBJ1-1
v_gene: TRBV29-1
CDR3aa: CSVARVLNTEAFF

j_gene: TRBJ1-1
v_gene: TRBV6-5
CDR3aa: CASSYSPGGVDTEAFF

j_gene: TRBJ2-4
v_gene: TRBV28
CDR3aa: CASSSPEIKNIQYF

j_gene: TRBJ2-1
v_gene: TRBV19
CDR3aa: CASSTRDSRFNEQFF

j_gene: TRBJ2-3
v_gene: TRBV5-1
CDR3aa: CASRITDTQYF

j_gene: TRBJ2-3
v_gene: TRBV20-1
CDR3aa: CSATRARGTDTQYF

j_gene: TRBJ2-1
v_gene: TRBV6-5
CDR3aa: CASSYRTSSYNEQFF

j_gene: TRBJ1-3
v_gene: TRBV24-1
CDR3aa: CATSAAGGSGNTIYF

j_gene: TRBJ2-3
v_gene: TRBV7-3
CDR3aa: CASSLALTDTQYF

j_gene: TRBJ2-3
v_gene: TRBV4-2
CDR3aa: CASSQFGGRVDTQYF

j_gene: TRBJ1-5
v_gene: TRBV7-2
CDR3aa: CASSLVVTGTSLQHF

j_gene: TRBJ2-3
v_gene: TRBV29-1
CDR3aa: CSATSRGGGATDTQYF

j_gene: TRBJ1-5
v_gene: TRBV7-2
CDR3aa: CASSFAGGHQPQHF

j_gene: TRBJ1-2
v_gene: TRBV7-8
CDR3aa: CASSLTVNYGYTF

j_gene: TRBJ1-2
v_gene: TRBV15
CDR3aa: CATSRDSAWGYGYTF

j_gene: TRBJ2-1
v_gene: TRBV6-1
CDR3aa: CASSVTGSSYNEQFF

j_gene: TRBJ2-7
v_gene: TRBV5-1
CDR3aa: CASSTGLAREQYF

j_gene: TRBJ2-7
v_gene: TRBV24-1
CDR3aa: CATRDRDRSGEQYF

j_gene: TRBJ2-7
v_gene: TRBV4-3
CDR3aa: CASSQERLWEQYF

j_gene: TRBJ2-3
v_gene: TRBV7-2
CDR3aa: CASSPREARTDTQYF

j_gene: TRBJ2-2
v_gene: TRBV5-1
CDR3aa: CASSLGPRTDSGELFF

j_gene: TRBJ2-1
v_gene: TRBV7-2
CDR3aa: CASSLVRHRNEQFF

j_gene: TRBJ1-5
v_gene: TRBV3-1
CDR3aa: CASSPRSGPPQHF

j_gene: TRBJ2-7
v_gene: TRBV5-1
CDR3aa: CASSLVTRTYEQYF

j_gene: TRBJ2-5
v_gene: TRBV6-5
CDR3aa: CASSYYGAETQYF